The 10 T cell receptor beta chains below all came from one sample that was sequenced in a study of blood T cells in healthy people across ages (dated by TCRdb to about 2015). The protocol used for the library was 5' RACE. Instrument used: Illumina HiSeq 2500. A second PCR of roughly 7 to 12 cycles was performed with a sample-barcoded 5' primer and a J-beta primer mix. The public sequencing data were trimmed at Q25 with fastp and processed into clonotypes with MiXCR by TCRdb, which kept only in-frame beta chains. Every entry covers one CDR3 protein and lists the most common genes and DNA from its rows. This sample holds over 500,000 distinct CDR3 sequences; about 29% were observed only once. The ten largest clones add up to under 4.5% of the sample. Separately, the same data were catalogued under a study of T cells of mothers and their children.

Sequencing used blood. These receptors came from a boy younger than 10 in good health.

This clonotype has only a few counts. The genes are TRBV11-2 and TRBJ2-7; 8 bases fit TRBD2. This CDR3 comprises 15 residues. Germline CDR1 SGHAT, CDR2 FQNNGV. The V gene end was trimmed by 3 bases and the J gene end by 2 bases; junction bases not matched to a gene: 6. CDR3 protein: CASSFAPGGAYEQYF. The DNA for the CDR3 is TGTGCCAGCAGCTTCGCACCGGGGGGGGCCTACGAGCAGTACTTC.

A few counts support this clonotype. In DNA, the CDR3 is TGTGCCACCAGCAGAGATGGACTACTCCAAGAGACCCAGTACTTC. Its protein product is CATSRDGLLQETQYF. The V and J genes are TRBV15 and TRBJ2-5; D is perhaps TRBD2 (6 bases). This CDR3 is 15 amino acids long. Germline CDR1 LNHNV, CDR2 YYDKDF (reference sequence). Trimming removed 0 bases from V and 1 base from J, with 9 bases in between.

J is TRBJ2-1 and V is TRBV6-2 or TRBV6-3, with 9 bases that match TRBD2. With 0 bases clipped from V and 3 bases from J, the junction kept 6 bases outside the gene matches. Germline assignment: CDR1 MNHEY and CDR2 SVGEGT. The CDR3 is 17 amino acids. The CDR3 reads CASSYSKTSGIYNEQFF. The CDR3 nucleotides are TGTGCCAGCAGTTACTCGAAGACTAGCGGAATCTACAATGAGCAGTTCTTC.

This clonotype was seen many times. The J gene is TRBJ2-2, the V gene TRBV7-7; a possible D gene is TRBD1 (5 bases). This CDR3 has 13 amino acids. V was pared by 5 bases and J by 5 bases, with 9 bases between. Looked up from germline, CDR1 is SSHAT and CDR2 is FNYEAQ (reference sequence). The CDR3 sequence: CASSQGRTGELFF. CDR3 sequence (DNA): TGTGCCAGCAGCCAGGGCCGGACCGGGGAGCTGTTTTTT.

The chain has TRBV29-1 and TRBJ2-5; the D gene is possibly TRBD1 (6 bases). With 4 bases removed from V and 2 bases from J, the gap between germline ends came to 17 bases. The CDR3 consists of 15 residues. Per the germline V gene, CDR1 is SQVTM and CDR2 is ANQGSEA. The CDR3 sequence is CSVALPNRAQETQYF. The DNA for the CDR3 is TGCAGCGTTGCACTCCCTAACAGGGCTCAAGAGACCCAGTACTTC.

The rearrangement joins TRBV7-9 to TRBJ1-1; D is possibly TRBD1 (6 bases). V was shortened by 4 bases and J by 8 bases, with 17 bases between the two germline ends. CDR3 length: 14 amino acids. Germline CDR1 reads SEHNR; CDR2 reads FQNEAQ (reference sequence). The CDR3 protein is CASSSLRGLEEAFF. CDR3 DNA: TGTGCCAGCAGCTCCCTCCGGGGGCTGGAGGAAGCTTTCTTT.

This clonotype was seen more than once but under ten times. V is TRBV7-6 and J is TRBJ2-5, with a weak D call TRBD1 (5 bases). Per the germline V gene, CDR1 is SGHVS and CDR2 is FNYEAQ. The CDR3 extends over 13 amino acids. With 4 bases removed from V and 8 bases from J, the gap between germline ends came to 14 bases. The CDR3 nucleotides read TGTGCCAGCAGCTCACAGGCCAATCCTACCCAGTACTTC. Translating it yields CASSSQANPTQYF.

This clonotype was detected only a few times. The rearrangement links TRBV5-1 to TRBJ2-1, with 9 bases fitting TRBD2. The ends lost 5 bases at V and 11 bases at J; junction bases unmatched: 17. Germline CDR1 SGHRS, CDR2 YFSETQ. The CDR3 is 16 amino acids. CDR3 nucleotides: TGCGCCAGCAGTTCTAATCCGGGACTAGCAGGGAATAAGCAGTTCTTC. Amino acids: CASSSNPGLAGNKQFF.

This clonotype occurred a few times. V is TRBV14 and J is TRBJ2-1; the match to TRBD1 covers 7 bases. The CDR3 runs to 15 residues. V lost 4 bases to trimming and J lost 0 bases; unmatched junction nucleotides: 3. CDR1 is SGHDN and CDR2 is FVKESK in the germline V gene. CDR3 in DNA: TGTGCCAGCAGCCCACAGGGGATCTCCTACAATGAGCAGTTCTTC. Translation gives CASSPQGISYNEQFF.

The chain links TRBV9 to TRBJ1-2, with TRBD1 matching over 8 bases. CDR1 and CDR2 (germline): SGDLS, YYNGEE. Germline trimming cut 4 bases from V and 0 bases from J; bases unmatched to any gene: 11. The CDR3 runs 17 residues. The CDR3 DNA follows: TGTGCCAGCAGCTCCGGACAGGGTAAATCAGCTAACTATGGCTACACCTTC. Its translation is CASSSGQGKSANYGYTF.